This T cell receptor beta chain emerged from a study of blood T cell repertoires in COVID-19. Study at large: Acute and convalescent COVID-19 samples came from the United States, Italy and Spain. Nucleic acid was either cDNA or gDNA, and it came from T cells, B-cell-depleted T cells, or PBMCs.

Per the original methods: The assay estimated nucleated cells by amplifying reference gene primers. Sequencing was performed with immunoSEQ multiplex PCR; in TCRdb, only in-frame clones are kept and a portion is missing. That table gives V, J and clone size, and the DNA gave D and trimming. The sample has roughly 250,000 clones, over 75% seen once. The CDR3 totals 16 residues. The germline gives CDR1 SGHAT, CDR2 FQNNGV. The ends lost 6 bases at V and 0 bases at J; junction bases unmatched: 4. The receptor comes from a woman in her 50s with acute or convalescent COVID-19. Sequencing was performed on peripheral blood. This chain links TRBV11-2 with TRBJ2-6; 8 bases fit TRBD1. The CDR3 sequence: CASRDRANSGANVLTF. In DNA, the CDR3 is TGTGCCAGCAGGGACAGGGCAAACTCTGGGGCCAACGTCCTGACTTTC.